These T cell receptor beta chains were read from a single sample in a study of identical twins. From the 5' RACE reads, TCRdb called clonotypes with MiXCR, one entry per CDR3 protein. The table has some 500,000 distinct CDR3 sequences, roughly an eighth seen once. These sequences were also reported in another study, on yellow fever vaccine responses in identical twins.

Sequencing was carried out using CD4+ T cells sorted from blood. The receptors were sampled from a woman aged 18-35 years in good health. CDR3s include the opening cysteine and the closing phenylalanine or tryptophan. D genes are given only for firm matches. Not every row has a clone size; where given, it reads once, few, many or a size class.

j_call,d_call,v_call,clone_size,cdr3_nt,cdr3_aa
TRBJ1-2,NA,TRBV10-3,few,TGTGCCATCAAAGGAGGGGAGTATGGCTACACCTTC,CAIKGGEYGYTF
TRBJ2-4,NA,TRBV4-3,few,TGCGCCAGCAGCCATACGATCGCGGTAGCCAAAAACATTCAGTACTTC,CASSHTIAVAKNIQYF
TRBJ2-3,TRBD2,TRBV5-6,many,TGTGCCAGCAGCTTGACAGCGGGGGGAAGCACAGATACGCAGTATTTT,CASSLTAGGSTDTQYF
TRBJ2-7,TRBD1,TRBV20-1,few,TGCAGTGCTAGATATAAGGCGGCACGACAGGGGGTAAGCTCCTACGAGCAGTACTTC,CSARYKAARQGVSSYEQYF
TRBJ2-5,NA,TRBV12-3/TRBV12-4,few,TGTGCCAGCACCCGCGAGGTCCAAGAGACCCAGTACTTC,CASTREVQETQYF
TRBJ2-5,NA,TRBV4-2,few,TGTGCCAGCAGCCAAGAAATAGGGGGTCCGTGGGAGACCCAGTACTTC,CASSQEIGGPWETQYF
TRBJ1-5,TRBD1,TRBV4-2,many,TGTGCCAGCAGCCAAGCACCTTTGACAGGGCAGGGACAGCCCCAGCATTTT,CASSQAPLTGQGQPQHF
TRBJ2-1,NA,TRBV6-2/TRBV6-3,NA,TGTGCCAGCAGTGACACGAATAGGGCCTTAAGATACAATGAGCAGTTCTTC,CASSDTNRALRYNEQFF
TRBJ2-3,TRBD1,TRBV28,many,TGTGCCAGCAGTTTTATAGGACAGGGTCCCGATACGCAGTATTTT,CASSFIGQGPDTQYF
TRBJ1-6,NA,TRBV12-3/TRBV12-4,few,TGTGCCAGCAGTCTCACCGGAGGGAGTTCACCCCTCCACTTT,CASSLTGGSSPLHF
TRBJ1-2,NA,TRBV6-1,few,TGTGCCAGCACCGCGTCCCCGGGACGGAACTATGGCTACACCTTC,CASTASPGRNYGYTF
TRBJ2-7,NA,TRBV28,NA,TGTGCCAGCAGTCGGACACCTACCTACGAGCAGTACTTC,CASSRTPTYEQYF
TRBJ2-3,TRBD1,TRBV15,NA,TGTGCCACCAGCAAAGGGACAGGGCGAACAGATACGCAGTATTTT,CATSKGTGRTDTQYF
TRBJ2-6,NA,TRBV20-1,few,TGCAGTGCTAGACATTTTGGCCACTCTGGGGCCAACGTCCTGACTTTC,CSARHFGHSGANVLTF
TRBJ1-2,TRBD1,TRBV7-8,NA,TGTGCCAGCAGCTTAGAACAGGGGGTCTATGGCTACACCTTC,CASSLEQGVYGYTF
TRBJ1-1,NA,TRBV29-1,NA,TGCAGCGCTACCACAGGGTGGGCTGAAGCTTTCTTT,CSATTGWAEAFF
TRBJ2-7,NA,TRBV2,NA,TGTGCCAGCAGCCGGGACACTGAGCACGAGCAGTACTTC,CASSRDTEHEQYF
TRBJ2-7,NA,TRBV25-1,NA,TGTGCCAGCCACGGGGGGCTCGAGCAGTACTTC,CASHGGLEQYF
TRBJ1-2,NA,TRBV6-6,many,TGTGCCAGCATAGAAGGGATCTATGGCTACACCTTC,CASIEGIYGYTF
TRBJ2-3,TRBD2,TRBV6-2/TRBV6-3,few,TGTGCCGGAGCTAGCGGAGGTTTCACAGATACGCAGTATTTT,CAGASGGFTDTQYF
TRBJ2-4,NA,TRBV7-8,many,TGTGCCAGCAGCTTGATGGGGGCCCCCTCCAAAAACATTCAGTACTTC,CASSLMGAPSKNIQYF
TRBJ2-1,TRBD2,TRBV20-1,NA,TGCAGTGCTAAGCTCCCCTGGACTAGCGGGAGGGCCAGTGAGCAGTTCTTC,CSAKLPWTSGRASEQFF
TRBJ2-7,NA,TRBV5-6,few,TGTGCCAGCAGCTTTCAGGTCAAGGGGTTTCATGGCTACGAGCAGTACTTC,CASSFQVKGFHGYEQYF
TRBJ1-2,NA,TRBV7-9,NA,TGTGCCAGCAGCTCCTTGGACGGATACTATGGCTACACCTTC,CASSSLDGYYGYTF
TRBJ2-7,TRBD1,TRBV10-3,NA,TGTGCCATCAGTGAGGGACAGGCTTTGTCGCAGTACTTC,CAISEGQALSQYF
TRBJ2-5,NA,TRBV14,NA,TGTGCCAGCAGCCAAGTCAGACAGTTACAAGAGACCCAGTACTTC,CASSQVRQLQETQYF
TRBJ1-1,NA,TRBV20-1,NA,TGCAGTGCTAGAGATAAGGGGATAATAACTGAAGCTTTCTTT,CSARDKGIITEAFF
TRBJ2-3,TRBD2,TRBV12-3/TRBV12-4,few,TGTGCCAGCAGTTCACGGGGGGGCAGGACAGATACGCAGTATTTT,CASSSRGGRTDTQYF
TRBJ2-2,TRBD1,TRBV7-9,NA,TGTGCCAGCAGCTTCATAAGGACAGGGGCTACCGGGGAGCTGTTTTTT,CASSFIRTGATGELFF
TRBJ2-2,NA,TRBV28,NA,TGTGCCAGCAGTTTATCCTCCGGACTAACCACCGGGGAGCTGTTTTTT,CASSLSSGLTTGELFF
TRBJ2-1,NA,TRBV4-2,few,TGTGCCAGCAGCCAAGATTCAGGAGCAGGGAGGTACAATGAGCAGTTCTTC,CASSQDSGAGRYNEQFF
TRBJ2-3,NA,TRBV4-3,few,TGCGCCAGCAGCCAAGAGCCAGGAGGGACAGATACGCAGTATTTT,CASSQEPGGTDTQYF
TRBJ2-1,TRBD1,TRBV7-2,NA,TGTGCCAGCAGCTTAGGGGACAGCCTCAATGAGCAGTTCTTC,CASSLGDSLNEQFF
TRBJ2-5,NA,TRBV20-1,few,TGCAGTGCGGGGGTGGTGGAGACCCAGTACTTC,CSAGVVETQYF
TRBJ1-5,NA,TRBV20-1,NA,TGCAGTGCTAGAAGCGAGGCAGGCGGGTCCCAGCATTTT,CSARSEAGGSQHF
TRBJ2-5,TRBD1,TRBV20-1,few,TGCAGTGCTTCTAAGACAGGGGGTTACGGAGAGACCCAGTACTTC,CSASKTGGYGETQYF
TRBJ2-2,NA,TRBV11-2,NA,TGTGCCAGCAGCTTAGAGGCGAGCACCGGGGAGCTGTTTTTT,CASSLEASTGELFF
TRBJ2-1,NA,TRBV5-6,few,TGTGTGGCAGGGAAGAGGTGGATAAGCAATGAGCAGTTCTTC,CVAGKRWISNEQFF
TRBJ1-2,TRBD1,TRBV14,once,TGTGCCAGCAGCCGGGACAGGGGCTACACCTTC,CASSRDRGYTF
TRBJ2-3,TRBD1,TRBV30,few,TGTGCCTGGAGATTACAGGGGGCGAACACAGATACGCAGTATTTT,CAWRLQGANTDTQYF
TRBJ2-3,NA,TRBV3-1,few,TGTGCCAGCAGGAGGAGCGGCTTCACAGATACGCAGTATTTT,CASRRSGFTDTQYF
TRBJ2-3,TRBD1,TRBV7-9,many,TGTGCCAGCAGCGATGGGACAGGAGTTCACGATACGCAGTATTTT,CASSDGTGVHDTQYF
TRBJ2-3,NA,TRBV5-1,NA,TGCGCCAGCGCCGACCTCCGCGCCAGCACAGATACGCAGTATTTT,CASADLRASTDTQYF
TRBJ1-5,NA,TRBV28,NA,TGTGCCAGCAGAAACAGAGGGTGGACGCCCCAGCATTTT,CASRNRGWTPQHF
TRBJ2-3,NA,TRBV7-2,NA,TGTGCCAGCAGCTTAGTGGGGGGTACAGCGAGCACAGATACGCAGTATTTT,CASSLVGGTASTDTQYF
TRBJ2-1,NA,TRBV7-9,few,TGTGCCAGCAGCTTAGGGGTGAACTTCAATGAGCAGTTCTTC,CASSLGVNFNEQFF
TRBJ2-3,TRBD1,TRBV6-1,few,TGTGCCAGCAGGCTCCGGGACAGAGGCGCAGATACGCAGTATTTT,CASRLRDRGADTQYF
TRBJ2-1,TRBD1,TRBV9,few,TGTGCCAGCAGCGTAATGGGACAGACCTACAATGAGCAGTTCTTC,CASSVMGQTYNEQFF
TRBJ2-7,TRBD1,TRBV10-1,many,TGCGCCAGCAGTGAGACGACAGGGGGGTCCTACGAGCAGTACTTC,CASSETTGGSYEQYF
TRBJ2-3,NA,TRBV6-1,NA,TGTGCCAGCACCATCGGTGGGGAGAATACGCAGTATTTT,CASTIGGENTQYF
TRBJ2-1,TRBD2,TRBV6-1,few,TGTGCCAGCAGTACCGTTAGCGGGGGAGGCCTGGATGATGAGCAGTTCTTC,CASSTVSGGGLDDEQFF
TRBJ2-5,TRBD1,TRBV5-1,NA,TGCGCCAGCAGCTTGATCCGGGACAGGGGTGAGACCCAGTACTTC,CASSLIRDRGETQYF
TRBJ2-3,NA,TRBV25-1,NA,TGTGCCAGCAGCAGCCCTGAGTCCCCCACAGATACGCAGTATTTT,CASSSPESPTDTQYF
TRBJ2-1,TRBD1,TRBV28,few,TGTGCCAGCAGTACCGCCGGGACAGGGGATAATGAGCAGTTCTTC,CASSTAGTGDNEQFF